Following are 8 T cell receptor beta chains from one sample sequenced in a study of T cell responses to AZD1222 COVID-19 vaccine. Profiling relied on immunoSEQ multiplex PCR, and the TCRdb table lists in-frame clones only, not all of them. The data show roughly 150,000 clones, with around 88% seen just once and 3% to 4.5% held by the top ten. The sample in question was peripheral blood, obtained on day 0 of AZD1222 vaccination. The origin of the receptors is an adult in good health.

This chain joins TRBV28 and TRBJ2-5; no firm D call. The ends were cut back, 3 bases at V and 3 bases at J, with 11 bases in the middle. Germline values: CDR1 MDHEN, CDR2 SYDVKM. This CDR3 comprises 14 residues. CDR3 residues: CASSLSHTKETQYF. The CDR3 DNA sequence: TGTGCCAGCAGTTTGTCACATACCAAAGAGACCCAGTACTTC.

The rearrangement joins TRBV18 to TRBJ2-1, with 8 bases fitting TRBD2. The trim removed 4 bases at V and 0 bases at J, leaving 8 bases unmatched. Germline values: CDR1 KGHSH, CDR2 LQKENI. The CDR3 sequence is 17 residues long. CDR3 sequence reads: CASSQSSGTLSYNEQFF. CDR3 DNA: TGTGCCAGCTCACAAAGTAGCGGGACCCTCTCCTACAATGAGCAGTTCTTC.

The chain employs TRBV5-1 and TRBJ2-5, with TRBD2 as a possible D gene (6 bases). CDR3 length equals 13 residues. With 0 bases removed from V and 5 bases from J, the gap between germline ends came to 8 bases. Germline V lookup: CDR1 SGHRS, CDR2 YFSETQ. The CDR3 DNA is TGCGCCAGCAGCTTGGGGAGGGCGGAGACCCAGTACTTC. It yields the protein CASSLGRAETQYF.

V usage is TRBV7-9 and J usage is TRBJ2-1; TRBD1 agrees at 8 bases. Unmatched junction bases numbered 13, after V lost 6 bases and J lost 9 bases. Germline CDR1 reads SEHNR; CDR2 reads FQNEAQ (reference sequence). There are 15 residues in the CDR3. DNA of the CDR3: TGTGCCAGCAGTCCGCTTTGGACAGGGACGATTGAGCAGTTCTTC. This codes for CASSPLWTGTIEQFF.

This CDR3 reads CASSFEGWQNNEQFF. In DNA, the CDR3 is TGTGCCAGCAGTTTTGAGGGGTGGCAAAACAATGAGCAGTTCTTC. The rearrangement joins TRBV27 to TRBJ2-1; D is tentatively TRBD1 or TRBD2 (5 bases each). Germline CDR1 is MNHEY and CDR2 is SMNVEV (reference sequence). V lost 3 bases and J 5 bases, leaving 14 bases between the germline ends. The CDR3 is 15 residues long.

CDR3 bases: TGTGCCAGCGATGGGGGCTGGGAAGCTTTCTTT. It yields the protein CASDGGWEAFF. This chain joins TRBV2 and TRBJ1-1; the D gene is possibly TRBD1 (6 bases). The germline V gene has CDR1 SNHLY and CDR2 FYNNEI. Trimming removed 8 bases at V and 8 bases at J, with 12 bases between. The length of the CDR3 is 11 residues.

The chain links TRBV4-1 to TRBJ1-4, with D perhaps TRBD1 (5 bases). V lost 6 bases, J lost 0 bases, and 8 bases lay in between. The CDR3 runs 14 residues. Germline CDR1 and CDR2: MGHRA and YSYEKL. The CDR3 spells CASSSGTTNEKLFF. The CDR3 bases are TGCGCCAGCAGTTCAGGGACAACTAATGAAAAACTGTTTTTT.

This clone showed up just once. The V gene is TRBV6-5, the J gene TRBJ1-1; D possibly corresponds to TRBD1 (6 bases). Germline lookup yields CDR1 MNHEY and CDR2 SVGAGI. This CDR3 region has 15 residues. The V end was cut by 5 bases, the J end by 0 bases, with 13 bases between. The CDR3 loop reads CASSPWTDVNTEAFF. The CDR3 DNA follows: TGTGCCAGCAGTCCGTGGACAGATGTGAACACTGAAGCTTTCTTT.